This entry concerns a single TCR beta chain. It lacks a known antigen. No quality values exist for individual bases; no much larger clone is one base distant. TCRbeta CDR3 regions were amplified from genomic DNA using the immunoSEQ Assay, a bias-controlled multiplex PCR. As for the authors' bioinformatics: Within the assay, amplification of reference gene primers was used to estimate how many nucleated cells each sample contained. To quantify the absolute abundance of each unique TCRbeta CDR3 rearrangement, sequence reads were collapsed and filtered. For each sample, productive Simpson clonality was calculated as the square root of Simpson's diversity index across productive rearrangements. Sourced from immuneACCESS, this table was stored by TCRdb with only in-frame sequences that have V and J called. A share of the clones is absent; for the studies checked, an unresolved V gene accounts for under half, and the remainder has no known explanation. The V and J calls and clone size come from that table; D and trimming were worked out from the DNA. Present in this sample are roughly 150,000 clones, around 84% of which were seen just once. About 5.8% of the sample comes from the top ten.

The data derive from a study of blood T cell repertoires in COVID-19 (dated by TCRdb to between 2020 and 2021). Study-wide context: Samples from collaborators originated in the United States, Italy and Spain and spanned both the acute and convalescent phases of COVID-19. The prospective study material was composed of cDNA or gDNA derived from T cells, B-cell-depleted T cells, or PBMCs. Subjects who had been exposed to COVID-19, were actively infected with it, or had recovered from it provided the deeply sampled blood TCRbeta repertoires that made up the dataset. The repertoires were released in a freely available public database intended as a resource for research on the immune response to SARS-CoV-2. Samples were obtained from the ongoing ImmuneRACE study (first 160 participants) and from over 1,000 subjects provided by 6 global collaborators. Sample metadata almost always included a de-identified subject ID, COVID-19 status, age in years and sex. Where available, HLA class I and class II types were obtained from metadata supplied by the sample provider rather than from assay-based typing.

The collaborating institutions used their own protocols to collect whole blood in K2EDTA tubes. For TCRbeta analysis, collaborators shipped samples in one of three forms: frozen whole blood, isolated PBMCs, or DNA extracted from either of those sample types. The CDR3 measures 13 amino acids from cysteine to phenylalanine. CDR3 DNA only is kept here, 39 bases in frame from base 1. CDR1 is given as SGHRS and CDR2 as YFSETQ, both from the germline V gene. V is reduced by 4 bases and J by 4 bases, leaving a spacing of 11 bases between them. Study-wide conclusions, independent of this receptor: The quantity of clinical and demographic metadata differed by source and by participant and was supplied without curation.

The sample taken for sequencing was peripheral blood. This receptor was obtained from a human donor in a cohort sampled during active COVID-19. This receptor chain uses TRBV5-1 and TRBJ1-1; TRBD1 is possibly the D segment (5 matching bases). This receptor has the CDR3 CASSLVGLTEAFF. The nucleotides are TGCGCCAGCAGCCTGGTGGGACTCACTGAAGCTTTCTTT. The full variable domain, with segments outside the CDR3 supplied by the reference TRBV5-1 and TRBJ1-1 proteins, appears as KAGVTQTPRYLIKTRGQQVTLSCSPISGHRSVSWYQQTPGQGLQFLFEYFSETQRNKGNFPGRFSGRQFSNSRSEMNVSTLELGDSALYLCASSLVGLTEAFFGQGTRLTVV.